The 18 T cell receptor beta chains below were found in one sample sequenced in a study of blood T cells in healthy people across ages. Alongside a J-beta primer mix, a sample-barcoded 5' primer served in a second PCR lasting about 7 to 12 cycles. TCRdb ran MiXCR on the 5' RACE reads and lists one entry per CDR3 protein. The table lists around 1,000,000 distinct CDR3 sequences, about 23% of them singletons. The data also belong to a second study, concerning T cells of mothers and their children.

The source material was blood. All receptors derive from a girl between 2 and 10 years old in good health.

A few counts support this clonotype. This CDR3 is CASRGTGSPLYEQYF. CDR3 nucleotide sequence: TGTGCCAGCAGGGGGACAGGGTCCCCCCTCTACGAGCAGTACTTC. The rearrangement links TRBV28 to TRBJ2-7; 9 bases fit TRBD1. CDR3 length: 15 amino acids. The junction had 9 bases not matched to a gene; V was cut back by 6 bases and J by 3 bases. From germline, CDR1 is MDHEN and CDR2 SYDVKM.

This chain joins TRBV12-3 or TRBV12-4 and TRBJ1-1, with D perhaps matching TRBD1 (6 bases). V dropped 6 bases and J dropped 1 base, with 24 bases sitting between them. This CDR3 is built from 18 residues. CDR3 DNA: TGTGCCAGCAGCTCCGTCGGGGGCCGAACCGTTTCGAACACTGAAGCTTTCTTT. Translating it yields CASSSVGGRTVSNTEAFF.

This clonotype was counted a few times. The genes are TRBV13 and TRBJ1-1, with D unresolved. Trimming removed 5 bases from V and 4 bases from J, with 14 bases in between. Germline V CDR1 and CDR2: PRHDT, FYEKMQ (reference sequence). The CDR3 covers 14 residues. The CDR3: CASSRNTLSTEAFF. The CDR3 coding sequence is TGTGCCAGCAGCCGGAACACCTTAAGCACTGAAGCTTTCTTT.

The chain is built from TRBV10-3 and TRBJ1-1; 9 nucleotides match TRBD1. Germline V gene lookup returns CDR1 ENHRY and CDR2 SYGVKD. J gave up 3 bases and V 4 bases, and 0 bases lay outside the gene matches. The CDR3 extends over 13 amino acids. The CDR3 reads CAISGQGDTEAFF. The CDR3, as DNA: TGTGCCATCAGTGGACAGGGGGACACTGAAGCTTTCTTT.

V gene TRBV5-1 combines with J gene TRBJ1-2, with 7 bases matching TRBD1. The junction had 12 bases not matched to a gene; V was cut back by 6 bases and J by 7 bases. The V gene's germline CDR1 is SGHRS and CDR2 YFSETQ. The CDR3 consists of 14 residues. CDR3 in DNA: TGCGCCAGCACTTCTAGAGAGGGGGCGAGTGGCTACACCTTC. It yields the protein CASTSREGASGYTF. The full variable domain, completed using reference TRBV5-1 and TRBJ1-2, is KAGVTQTPRYLIKTRGQQVTLSCSPISGHRSVSWYQQTPGQGLQFLFEYFSETQRNKGNFPGRFSGRQFSNSRSEMNVSTLELGDSALYLCASTSREGASGYTFGSGTRLTVV.

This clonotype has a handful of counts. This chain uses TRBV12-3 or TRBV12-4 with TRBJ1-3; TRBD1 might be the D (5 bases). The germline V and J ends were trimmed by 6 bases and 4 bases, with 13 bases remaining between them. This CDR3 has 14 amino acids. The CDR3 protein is CASRPGAKGNTIYF. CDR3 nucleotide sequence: TGTGCCAGCAGACCCGGGGCGAAGGGAAACACCATATATTTT.

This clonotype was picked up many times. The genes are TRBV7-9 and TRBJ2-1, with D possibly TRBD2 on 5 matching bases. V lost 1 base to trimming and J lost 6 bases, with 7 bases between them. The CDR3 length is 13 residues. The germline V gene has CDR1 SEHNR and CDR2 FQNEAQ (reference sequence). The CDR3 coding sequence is TGTGCCAGCAGCTTAGGACTACTCAATGAGCAGTTCTTC. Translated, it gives CASSLGLLNEQFF.

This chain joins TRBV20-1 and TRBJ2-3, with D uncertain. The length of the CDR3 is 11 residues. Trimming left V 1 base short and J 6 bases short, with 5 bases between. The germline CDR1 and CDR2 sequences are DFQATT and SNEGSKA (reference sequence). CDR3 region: CSARADDTQYF. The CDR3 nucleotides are TGCAGTGCTAGAGCAGACGATACGCAGTATTTT.

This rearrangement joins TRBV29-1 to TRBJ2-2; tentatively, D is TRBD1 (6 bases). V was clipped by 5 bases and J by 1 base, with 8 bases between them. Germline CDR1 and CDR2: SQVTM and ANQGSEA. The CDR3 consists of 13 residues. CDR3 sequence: CSVNRVNTGELFF. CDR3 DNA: TGCAGCGTTAACAGGGTGAACACCGGGGAGCTGTTTTTT.

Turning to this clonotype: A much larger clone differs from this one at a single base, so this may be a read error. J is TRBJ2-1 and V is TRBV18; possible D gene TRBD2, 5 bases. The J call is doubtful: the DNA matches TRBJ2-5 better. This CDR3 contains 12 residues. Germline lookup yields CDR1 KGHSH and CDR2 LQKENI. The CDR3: CASSPMGESQYF. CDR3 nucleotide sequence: TGTGCCAGCTCACCAATGGGAGAGAGCCAGTACTTC.

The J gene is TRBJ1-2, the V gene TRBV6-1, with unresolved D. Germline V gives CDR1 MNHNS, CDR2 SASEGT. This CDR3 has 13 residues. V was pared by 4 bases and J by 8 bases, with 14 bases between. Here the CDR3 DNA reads TGTGCCAGCAGTGGCCGTTCTATTGGAGGCTACACCTTC. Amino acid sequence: CASSGRSIGGYTF.

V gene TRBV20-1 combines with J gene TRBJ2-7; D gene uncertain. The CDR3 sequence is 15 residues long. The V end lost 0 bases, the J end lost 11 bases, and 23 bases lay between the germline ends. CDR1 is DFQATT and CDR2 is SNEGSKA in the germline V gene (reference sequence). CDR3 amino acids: CSARDILSGPLGEYF. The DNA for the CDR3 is TGCAGTGCTAGAGATATACTCTCGGGCCCACTTGGGGAGTACTTC.

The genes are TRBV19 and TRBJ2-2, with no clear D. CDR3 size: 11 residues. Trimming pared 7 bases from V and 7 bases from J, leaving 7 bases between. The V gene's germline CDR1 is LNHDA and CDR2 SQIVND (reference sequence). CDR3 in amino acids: CASIGVGELFF. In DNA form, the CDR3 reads TGTGCCAGTATTGGGGTCGGGGAGCTGTTTTTT.

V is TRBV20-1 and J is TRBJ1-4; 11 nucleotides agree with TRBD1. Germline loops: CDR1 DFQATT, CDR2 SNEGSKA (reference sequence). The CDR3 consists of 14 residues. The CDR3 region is CSLLPGTGGEKLFF. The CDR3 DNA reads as TGCAGCCTGTTACCCGGGACAGGGGGGGAAAAACTGTTTTTT.

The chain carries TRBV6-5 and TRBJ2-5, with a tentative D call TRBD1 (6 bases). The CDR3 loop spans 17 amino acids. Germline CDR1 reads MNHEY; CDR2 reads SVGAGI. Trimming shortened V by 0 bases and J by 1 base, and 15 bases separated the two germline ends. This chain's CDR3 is CASSYSIRDMPQETQYF. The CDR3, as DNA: TGTGCCAGCAGTTACTCGATACGGGACATGCCCCAAGAGACCCAGTACTTC.

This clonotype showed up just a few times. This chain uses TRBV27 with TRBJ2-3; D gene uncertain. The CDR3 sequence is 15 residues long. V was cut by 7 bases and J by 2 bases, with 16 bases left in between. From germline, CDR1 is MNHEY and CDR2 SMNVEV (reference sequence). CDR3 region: CASISRFRNTDTQYF. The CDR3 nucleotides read TGTGCCAGCATTTCAAGATTCAGGAACACAGATACGCAGTATTTT.

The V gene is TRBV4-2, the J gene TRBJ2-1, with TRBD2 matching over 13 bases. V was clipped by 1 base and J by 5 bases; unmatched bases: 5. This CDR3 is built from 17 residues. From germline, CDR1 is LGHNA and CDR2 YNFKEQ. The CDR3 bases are TGTGCCAGCAGCCAAGCGACTAGCGGGGGGATCAACAATGAGCAGTTCTTC. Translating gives CASSQATSGGINNEQFF.

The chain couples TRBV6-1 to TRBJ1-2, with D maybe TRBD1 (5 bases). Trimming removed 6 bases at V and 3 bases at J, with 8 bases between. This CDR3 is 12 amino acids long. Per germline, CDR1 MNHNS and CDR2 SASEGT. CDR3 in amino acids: CASRGPDYGYTF. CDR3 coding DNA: TGTGCCAGCAGGGGACCCGACTATGGCTACACCTTC.